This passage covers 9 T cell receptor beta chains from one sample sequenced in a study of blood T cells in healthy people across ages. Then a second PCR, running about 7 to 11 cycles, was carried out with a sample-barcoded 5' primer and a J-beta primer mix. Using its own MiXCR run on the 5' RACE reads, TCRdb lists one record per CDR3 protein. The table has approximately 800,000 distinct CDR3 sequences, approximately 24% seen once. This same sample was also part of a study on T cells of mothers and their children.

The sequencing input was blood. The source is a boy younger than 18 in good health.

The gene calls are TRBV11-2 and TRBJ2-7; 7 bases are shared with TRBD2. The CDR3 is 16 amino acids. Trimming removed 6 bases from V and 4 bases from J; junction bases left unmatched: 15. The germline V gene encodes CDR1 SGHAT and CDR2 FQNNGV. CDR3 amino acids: CASRPAGVGSGYEQYF. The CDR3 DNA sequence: TGTGCCAGCAGGCCGGCGGGGGTGGGGTCGGGGTACGAGCAGTACTTC.

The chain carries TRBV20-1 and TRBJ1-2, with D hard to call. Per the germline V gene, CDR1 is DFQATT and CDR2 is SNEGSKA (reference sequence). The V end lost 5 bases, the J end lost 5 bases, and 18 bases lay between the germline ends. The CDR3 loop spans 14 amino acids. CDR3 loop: CSAPVGSSSYGYTF. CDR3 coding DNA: TGCAGTGCTCCTGTCGGCTCGTCCTCGTATGGCTACACCTTC.

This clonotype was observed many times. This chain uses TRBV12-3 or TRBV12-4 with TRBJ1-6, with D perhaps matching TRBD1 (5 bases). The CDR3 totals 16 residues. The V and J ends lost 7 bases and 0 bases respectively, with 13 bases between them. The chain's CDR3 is CASIQGISSYNSPLHF. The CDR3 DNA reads TGTGCCAGCATTCAGGGCATTAGCTCCTATAATTCACCCCTCCACTTT.

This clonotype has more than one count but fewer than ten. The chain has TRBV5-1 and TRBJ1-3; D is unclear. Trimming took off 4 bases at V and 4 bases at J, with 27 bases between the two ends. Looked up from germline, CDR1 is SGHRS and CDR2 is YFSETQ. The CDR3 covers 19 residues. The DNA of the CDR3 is TGCGCCAGCAGCAGCATCCCCGCCTGGCCAGACAAGAAAGGAAACACCATATATTTT. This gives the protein CASSSIPAWPDKKGNTIYF.

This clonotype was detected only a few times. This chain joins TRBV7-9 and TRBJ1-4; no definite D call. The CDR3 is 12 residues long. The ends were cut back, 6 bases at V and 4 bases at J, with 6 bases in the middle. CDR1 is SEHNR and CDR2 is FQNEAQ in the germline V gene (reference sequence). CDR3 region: CASSQYNEKLFF. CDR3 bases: TGTGCCAGCAGTCAATATAATGAAAAACTGTTTTTT. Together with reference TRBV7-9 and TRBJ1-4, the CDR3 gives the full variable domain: DTGVSQNPRHKITKRGQNVTFRCDPISEHNRLYWYRQTLGQGPEFLTYFQNEAQLEKSRLLSDRFSAERPKGSFSTLEIQRTEQGDSAMYLCASSQYNEKLFFGSGTQLSVL.

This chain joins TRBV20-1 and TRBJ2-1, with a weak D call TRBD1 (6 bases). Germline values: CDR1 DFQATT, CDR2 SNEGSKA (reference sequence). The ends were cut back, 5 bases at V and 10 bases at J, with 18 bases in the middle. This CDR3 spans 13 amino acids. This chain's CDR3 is CSAPYTGTYEQFF. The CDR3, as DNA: TGCAGTGCTCCCTACACAGGGACCTACGAGCAGTTCTTC.

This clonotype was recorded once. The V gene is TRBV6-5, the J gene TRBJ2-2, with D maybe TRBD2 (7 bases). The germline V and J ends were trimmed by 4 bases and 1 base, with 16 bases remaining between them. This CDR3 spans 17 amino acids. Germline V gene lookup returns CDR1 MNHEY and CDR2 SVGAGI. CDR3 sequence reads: CASSSPTGRGNTGELFF. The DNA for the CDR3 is TGTGCCAGCAGTTCCCCTACAGGGAGGGGGAACACCGGGGAGCTGTTTTTT.

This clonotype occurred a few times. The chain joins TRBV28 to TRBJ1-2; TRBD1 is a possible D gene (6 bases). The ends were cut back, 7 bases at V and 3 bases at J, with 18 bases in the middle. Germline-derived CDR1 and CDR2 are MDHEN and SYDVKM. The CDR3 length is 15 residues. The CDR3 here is CASKFGGAKDYGYTF. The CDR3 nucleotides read TGTGCCAGCAAATTCGGGGGGGCGAAGGACTATGGCTACACCTTC.

Here the CDR3 reads CASSYGLDNEQFF. CDR3 nucleotides: TGTGCCAGCAGCTACGGACTAGACAATGAGCAGTTCTTC. The chain links TRBV7-3 to TRBJ2-1, with 7 nucleotides matching TRBD2. This CDR3 spans 13 amino acids. V was clipped by 4 bases and J by 5 bases; unmatched bases: 2. The V gene's germline CDR1 is SGHTA and CDR2 FQGTGA.